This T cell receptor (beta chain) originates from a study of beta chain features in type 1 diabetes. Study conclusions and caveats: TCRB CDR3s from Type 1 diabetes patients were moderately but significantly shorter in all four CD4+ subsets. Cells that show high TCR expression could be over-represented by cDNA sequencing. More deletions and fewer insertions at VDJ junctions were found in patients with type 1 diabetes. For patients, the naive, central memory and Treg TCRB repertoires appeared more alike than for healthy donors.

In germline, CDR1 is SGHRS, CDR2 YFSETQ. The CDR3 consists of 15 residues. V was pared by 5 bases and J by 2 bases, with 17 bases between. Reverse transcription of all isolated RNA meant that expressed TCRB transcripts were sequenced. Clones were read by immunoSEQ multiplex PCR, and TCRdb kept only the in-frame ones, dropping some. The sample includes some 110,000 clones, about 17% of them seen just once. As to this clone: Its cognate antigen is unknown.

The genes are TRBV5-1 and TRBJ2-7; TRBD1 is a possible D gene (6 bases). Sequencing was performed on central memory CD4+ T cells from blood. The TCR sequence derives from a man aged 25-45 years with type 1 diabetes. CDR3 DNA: TGCGCCAGCAGTCCCGTTTCACAGGGAACCTACGAGCAGTACTTC. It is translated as CASSPVSQGTYEQYF.